One and the same sample provided the 20 T cell receptor beta chains below, sequenced in a study of T-cell reconstitution after alpha-beta-depleted transplantation in children. As it was prepared, the TCRbeta library received unique molecular identifiers. MiXCR, applied by TCRdb to the PCR reads, yields one record per CDR3 protein. The sample carries hundreds of thousands of distinct CDR3 sequences, more than 20% recorded once. The specimen comprised PBMCs, sampled before TCRalphabeta/CD19-depleted stem cell transplant. Receptors originate from a girl aged 2 to 10 with Fanconi anemia, due to receive a stem cell transplant.

This clonotype was seen many times. The chain links TRBV20-1 to TRBJ2-7; TRBD1 agrees at 9 bases. The CDR3 is 14 amino acids. The V and J ends lost 6 bases and 4 bases, in that order; junction bases with no gene match: 10. Germline V gene lookup returns CDR1 DFQATT and CDR2 SNEGSKA (reference sequence). DNA of the CDR3: TGCAGTGCCAAACGACAGGGGGATCCATACGAGCAGTACTTC. The encoded protein is CSAKRQGDPYEQYF.

J is TRBJ1-2 and V is TRBV29-1; D perhaps matches TRBD1 (5 bases). The CDR3 extends over 15 amino acids. In germline, CDR1 is SQVTM, CDR2 ANQGSEA. Trimming removed 1 base at V and 0 bases at J, with 12 bases between. DNA for the CDR3: TGCAGCGTTGAAGTGGGACGGAACGCTAACTATGGCTACACCTTC. It specifies CSVEVGRNANYGYTF.

This clonotype showed up many times. The rearrangement links TRBV27 to TRBJ2-7, with a weak D call TRBD1 (5 bases). In germline, CDR1 is MNHEY, CDR2 SMNVEV (reference sequence). This CDR3 comprises 17 residues. Trimming removed 0 bases from V and 4 bases from J, with 19 bases in between. The CDR3 region is CASSLSSVTGMGYEQYF. The CDR3 DNA is TGTGCCAGCAGTTTATCGTCGGTTACAGGAATGGGATACGAGCAGTACTTC.

This clonotype was detected only a few times. J is TRBJ1-5 and V is TRBV20-1; maybe TRBD1 (5 bases). CDR3 length: 13 residues. Germline V gene sequence: CDR1 DFQATT, CDR2 SNEGSKA (reference sequence). V was pared by 4 bases and J by 5 bases, with 12 bases between. The CDR3 is CSATQDLDQPQHF. DNA for the CDR3: TGCAGTGCTACACAGGATTTAGATCAGCCCCAGCATTTT.

The rearrangement joins TRBV7-9 to TRBJ2-2, with 9 bases lining up with TRBD2. The CDR3 is made up of 16 amino acids. Germline CDR1 reads SEHNR; CDR2 reads FQNEAQ (reference sequence). The trim removed 6 bases at V and 4 bases at J, leaving 9 bases unmatched. Written as DNA, the CDR3 is TGTGCCAGCAGACGCCCGGGACTAGCATTCACCGGGGAGCTGTTTTTT. This sequence encodes CASRRPGLAFTGELFF.

This clonotype was recorded many times. This rearrangement joins TRBV6-6 to TRBJ2-7; 9 bases match TRBD1. V gave up 6 bases and J gave up 5 bases; unmatched junction bases: 5. The CDR3 is 13 residues long. Germline loops: CDR1 MNHNY, CDR2 SVGAGI (reference sequence). The CDR3 loop reads CASSTGTGNEQYF. As DNA, the CDR3 is TGTGCCAGCAGCACCGGGACAGGGAACGAGCAGTACTTC.

Ten or more counts support this clonotype. The chain links TRBV29-1 to TRBJ2-5, with D unresolved. CDR1 SQVTM and CDR2 ANQGSEA come from the germline V gene. The CDR3 contains 13 residues. Trimming removed 6 bases from V and 2 bases from J, with 13 bases in between. The DNA for the CDR3 is TGCAGCGTCCGAGCCGTCCTGCAAGAGACCCAGTACTTC. Its protein product is CSVRAVLQETQYF.

The chain combines TRBV29-1 with TRBJ1-3; 7 positions agree with TRBD1. The CDR3 loop spans 15 amino acids. Per the germline V gene, CDR1 is SQVTM and CDR2 is ANQGSEA. Trimming cost V 6 bases and J 0 bases; bases outside gene matches: 8. The CDR3 bases are TGCAGCGTGCAACGGGACAGTTACTCTGGAAACACCATATATTTT. Its translation: CSVQRDSYSGNTIYF. Supplemented by reference TRBV29-1 and TRBJ1-3, the full variable domain reads SAVISQKPSRDICQRGTSLTIQCQVDSQVTMMFWYRQQPGQSLTLIATANQGSEATYESGFVIDKFPISRPNLTFSTLTVSNMSPEDSSIYLCSVQRDSYSGNTIYFGEGSWLTVV.

The rearrangement joins TRBV29-1 to TRBJ2-7; 8 bases align to TRBD2. Trimming removed 4 bases from V and 6 bases from J; junction bases left unmatched: 17. This CDR3 comprises 16 residues. Germline CDR1 is SQVTM and CDR2 is ANQGSEA. CDR3 amino acids: CSVVVVHRGGASEQYF. The CDR3 DNA sequence: TGCAGCGTTGTCGTTGTACATCGGGGGGGAGCCTCCGAGCAGTACTTC.

DNA of the CDR3: TGCAGTGCTAGACGGGACAGGGCTTCCTACGAGCAGTACTTC. This sequence encodes CSARRDRASYEQYF. The chain recombines TRBV20-1 with TRBJ2-7, with 9 bases that match TRBD1. This CDR3 region has 14 residues. V dropped 2 bases and J dropped 1; count of bases not matched to a gene: 3. CDR1 is DFQATT, CDR2 SNEGSKA, per germline (reference sequence).

This clonotype was counted a few times. J is TRBJ2-5 and V is TRBV29-1; 15 positions match TRBD2. CDR1 and CDR2 (germline): SQVTM, ANQGSEA. V dropped 3 bases and J dropped 10; count of bases not matched to a gene: 3. The CDR3 runs 13 residues. The CDR3 nucleotides read TGCAGCGTTGACGGACTAGCGGGAGGGATCCAGTACTTC. As protein: CSVDGLAGGIQYF.

This clonotype was seen ten or more times. The V call is TRBV15, the J call TRBJ2-1; D gene unclear. V lost 1 base and J 6 bases, leaving 7 bases between the germline ends. Germline loops: CDR1 LNHNV, CDR2 YYDKDF (reference sequence). The CDR3 spans 13 residues. The CDR3 bases are TGTGCCACCAGCAGAGTGCCGAGCAATGAGCAGTTCTTC. This encodes CATSRVPSNEQFF.

This clonotype was detected many times. The J gene is TRBJ2-7, the V gene TRBV9; a possible D gene is TRBD1 (6 bases). V was shortened by 4 bases and J by 3 bases, with 14 bases between the two germline ends. The CDR3 consists of 14 residues. Germline CDR1 and CDR2: SGDLS and YYNGEE. In DNA, the CDR3 is TGTGCCAGCAGCCCACAGGGTTTTGTCTACGAGCAGTACTTC. This translates into CASSPQGFVYEQYF.

This clonotype was detected many times. V and J are TRBV20-1 and TRBJ2-5, with D unresolved. The ends were cut back, 1 base at V and 1 base at J, with 7 bases in the middle. From germline, CDR1 is DFQATT and CDR2 SNEGSKA (reference sequence). The CDR3 sequence is 13 residues long. The CDR3 sequence: CSARGAVQETQYF. The CDR3 DNA follows: TGCAGTGCTAGAGGGGCAGTCCAAGAGACCCAGTACTTC.

This clonotype showed up many times. The chain links TRBV4-2 to TRBJ2-1, with TRBD2 as a possible D gene (6 bases). The length of the CDR3 is 17 residues. Germline CDR1 LGHNA, CDR2 YNFKEQ. Trimming shortened V by 1 base and J by 0 bases, and 13 bases separated the two germline ends. The CDR3 sequence is CASSQGLASSSYNEQFF. The CDR3 DNA follows: TGTGCCAGCAGCCAAGGTCTAGCGTCGAGCTCCTACAATGAGCAGTTCTTC.

This clonotype was observed at least ten times. The chain employs TRBV5-1 and TRBJ2-5; TRBD2 agrees at 9 bases. Germline CDR1 SGHRS, CDR2 YFSETQ. The V and J ends lost 0 bases and 4 bases, in that order; junction bases with no gene match: 1. The CDR3 consists of 14 residues. CDR3 coding DNA: TGCGCCAGCAGCTTGGAACTAGCGGGAGAGACCCAGTACTTC. As protein: CASSLELAGETQYF.

This clonotype came up many times. CDR3 protein: CSAREGPPSYNEQFF. In DNA, the CDR3 is TGCAGTGCTAGAGAGGGACCTCCCTCCTACAATGAGCAGTTCTTC. The rearrangement uses TRBV20-1 and TRBJ2-1; either TRBD1 or TRBD2 may fit D (5 bases each). The CDR3 length is 15 residues. Trimming stripped 0 bases from V and 0 bases from J, with 9 bases between. The V gene's germline CDR1 is DFQATT and CDR2 SNEGSKA (reference sequence).

This clonotype was counted ten times or more. This chain uses TRBV24-1 with TRBJ2-3, with 11 bases matching TRBD1. This CDR3 is 14 amino acids long. Per germline, CDR1 KGHDR and CDR2 SFDVKD. V was pared by 12 bases and J by 7 bases, with 11 bases of the junction left unmatched. The chain's CDR3 is CASNGRTGGHTQYF. CDR3 DNA: TGTGCCTCCAACGGGAGGACAGGGGGCCATACGCAGTATTTT.

The chain uses TRBV28 and TRBJ2-7, with 7 bases fitting TRBD1. This CDR3 region has 15 residues. The J segment lost 3 bases and the V segment lost 3 bases, leaving 8 bases of the junction unmatched. Germline V gene lookup returns CDR1 MDHEN and CDR2 SYDVKM. This CDR3 is CASSFPGTAYYEQYF. The DNA of the CDR3 is TGTGCCAGCAGTTTCCCTGGGACAGCCTACTACGAGCAGTACTTC.

This clonotype was counted many times. The V call is TRBV20-1, the J call TRBJ1-2; 8 nucleotides line up with TRBD1. This CDR3 contains 17 residues. Germline loops: CDR1 DFQATT, CDR2 SNEGSKA (reference sequence). Losses at the gene ends were 1 base for V and 7 bases for J; bases not matched to a gene: 17. The CDR3 region is CSARGWWGPTGDFGYTF. The DNA of the CDR3 is TGCAGTGCTAGAGGGTGGTGGGGCCCGACAGGGGATTTTGGCTACACCTTC.